This T cell receptor beta chain was identified during a study of cytomegalovirus exposure and HLA in healthy donors. Findings of the study overall: The authors assumed roughly uniform sequencing depth across donors for presence/absence analyses. Altogether, 150 to 200 TCR beta chains were recorded as cytomegalovirus-associated. Previous analysis showed most TCR beta V segments were productive about 87% or about 30% of the time.

A multiplex PCR was run with 60 Vbeta primers and 13 Jbeta primers. TCRdb's table, derived via immunoSEQ multiplex PCR, lists solely in-frame clones and lacks some. The table records 150,000 to 200,000 clones, approximately 82% of them present only once. V lost 5 bases to trimming and J lost 3 bases; unmatched junction nucleotides: 5. The CDR3 loop spans 13 amino acids. The germline V gene has CDR1 SGHDT and CDR2 YYEEEE. This clone was seen a few times. The antigen remains unidentified. This TCR was recovered from a woman aged 25-40 years in good health and CMV-seronegative. The rearrangement uses TRBV5-6 and TRBJ2-7; the match to TRBD1 covers 7 bases. Sequenced material: PBMCs. CDR3 coding DNA: TGTGCCAGCAGTTCCGGGACAGTCTACGAGCAGTACTTC. Translated: CASSSGTVYEQYF.